The 16 T cell receptor beta chains below come from one sample, sequenced in a study of control samples from healthy donors and cancer patients. Generated by immunoSEQ multiplex PCR, the TCRdb table keeps only in-frame clones and is missing some. Found here are roughly 200,000 clones, roughly nine tenths of them singletons; the top ten hold 1.5% to 2%. Material for sequencing was blood. These receptor sequences come from a man aged 30-40 years in good health.

This chain's CDR3 is CASSSLRDYGYTF. For the CDR3, the DNA is TGTGCCAGCAGTAGCCTCAGGGACTATGGCTACACCTTC. The chain employs TRBV5-6 and TRBJ1-2, with D perhaps matching TRBD1 (5 bases). V lost 5 bases and J lost 3, with 11 bases in between. The CDR3 runs to 13 residues. CDR1 SGHDT and CDR2 YYEEEE come from the germline V gene. The full variable domain, rest sourced from reference TRBV5-6 and TRBJ1-2, is DAGVTQSPTHLIKTRGQQVTLRCSPKSGHDTVSWYQQALGQGPQFIFQYYEEEERQRGNFPDRFSGHQFPNYSSELNVNALLLGDSALYLCASSSLRDYGYTFGSGTRLTVV.

This chain connects TRBV2 to TRBJ1-2, with 7 nucleotides matching TRBD1. CDR3 length equals 12 residues. CDR1 is SNHLY and CDR2 is FYNNEI in the germline V gene. The V segment lost 3 bases and the J segment 6 bases; nucleotides outside the gene matches: 1. CDR3 coding DNA: TGTGCCAGCAGTGAGGGACAGCATGGCTACACCTTC. It codes for CASSEGQHGYTF.

CDR3 in amino acids: CATSRDLGAQGGNYGYTF. CDR3 DNA: TGTGCCACCAGCAGAGATCTTGGGGCCCAAGGCGGTAACTATGGCTACACCTTC. The rearrangement links TRBV15 to TRBJ1-2; D may be TRBD1 (5 bases). The V and J ends lost 0 bases and 1 base respectively, with 18 bases between them. The CDR3 covers 18 residues. CDR1 is LNHNV and CDR2 is YYDKDF in the germline V gene (reference sequence).

The chain has TRBV5-1 and TRBJ1-1, with a tentative D call TRBD1 (5 bases). V lost 6 bases to trimming and J lost 1 base, with 19 bases between them. Germline V gene data show CDR1 as SGHRS and CDR2 as YFSETQ. This CDR3 is 16 amino acids long. The CDR3 spells CASTRGSLGTNTEAFF. CDR3 coding DNA: TGCGCCAGCACCAGAGGGTCCCTCGGGACGAACACTGAAGCTTTCTTT.

This clone was seen a few times. The chain joins TRBV2 to TRBJ1-5, with TRBD1 matching over 8 bases. Unmatched junction bases numbered 11, after V lost 6 bases and J lost 4 bases. The CDR3 is 16 residues long. Per the germline V gene, CDR1 is SNHLY and CDR2 is FYNNEI. CDR3 sequence (DNA): TGTGCCAGCAGCCCTTCCGGACAGGGCCTTAATCAGCCCCAGCATTTT. This encodes CASSPSGQGLNQPQHF.

The V gene is TRBV7-3, the J gene TRBJ2-7, with D perhaps TRBD1 (6 bases). The V gene's germline CDR1 is SGHTA and CDR2 FQGTGA. V lost 5 bases to trimming and J lost 5 bases, with 22 bases between them. The CDR3 covers 16 residues. This CDR3 is CASSVDGWQGSNEQYF. The CDR3 DNA reads as TGTGCCAGCAGCGTAGACGGTTGGCAGGGGTCCAACGAGCAGTACTTC. The full variable domain, rest sourced from reference TRBV7-3 and TRBJ2-7, is GAGVSQTPSNKVTEKGKYVELRCDPISGHTALYWYRQSLGQGPEFLIYFQGTGAADDSGLPNDRFFAVRPEGSVSTLKIQRTERGDSAVYLCASSVDGWQGSNEQYFGPGTRLTVT.

The chain joins TRBV27 to TRBJ1-3; D may be TRBD1 (5 bases). V shed 5 bases and J shed 0 bases, with 17 bases lying between them. The V gene's germline CDR1 is MNHEY and CDR2 SMNVEV (reference sequence). This CDR3 has 17 amino acids. CDR3 residues: CASSPNPGRGSGNTIYF. The CDR3 DNA follows: TGTGCCAGCAGTCCTAATCCGGGACGGGGCTCTGGAAACACCATATATTTT.

The V gene is TRBV18, the J gene TRBJ2-7; 8 bases fit TRBD2. This CDR3 has 16 amino acids. CDR1 and CDR2 (germline): KGHSH, LQKENI. J lost 1 base, V lost 1 base, and 6 bases had no gene match. CDR3 sequence reads: CASSPLSGGVSYEQYF. For the CDR3, the DNA is TGTGCCAGCTCACCACTCTCCGGGGGGGTGTCCTACGAGCAGTACTTC. Looking up the rest from reference TRBV18 and TRBJ2-7 gives the full variable domain: NAGVMQNPRHLVRRRGQEARLRCSPMKGHSHVYWYRQLPEEGLKFMVYLQKENIIDESGMPKERFSAEFPKEGPSILRIQQVVRGDSAAYFCASSPLSGGVSYEQYFGPGTRLTVT.

This chain connects TRBV2 to TRBJ1-2; no clear D gene. CDR1 is SNHLY and CDR2 is FYNNEI in the germline V gene. The CDR3 runs 14 residues. Trimming pared 0 bases from V and 3 bases from J, leaving 8 bases between. The CDR3 protein is CASSEALQDYGYTF. CDR3 DNA: TGTGCCAGCAGTGAAGCGCTCCAGGACTATGGCTACACCTTC.

This clone was seen once. The V call is TRBV18, the J call TRBJ2-3, with 8 bases fitting TRBD2. The CDR3 has 16 amino acids. Germline-derived CDR1 and CDR2 are KGHSH and LQKENI. V was clipped by 1 base and J by 3 bases; unmatched bases: 6. This CDR3 is CASSPLERGGTDTQYF. The CDR3 nucleotides read TGTGCCAGCTCACCACTTGAACGGGGGGGTACAGATACGCAGTATTTT.

The V and J genes are TRBV24-1 and TRBJ2-1; no clear D gene. The CDR3 is made up of 13 amino acids. Deletions cut 8 bases from V and 4 bases from J, with 11 bases between. Germline V lookup: CDR1 KGHDR, CDR2 SFDVKD. The DNA of the CDR3 is TGTGCCACCATGGGCGACGGATACAATGAGCAGTTCTTC. Its protein product is CATMGDGYNEQFF.

In this sample, this clone turned up once. The missing conserved phenylalanine or tryptophan at the end of this CDR3 makes a read error likely. The chain is built from TRBV7-3 and TRBJ1-2; D possibly corresponds to TRBD1 (5 bases). CDR1 and CDR2 (germline): SGHTA, FQGTGA. The CDR3 is made up of 13 amino acids. Trimming shortened V by 5 bases and J by 8 bases, and 15 bases separated the two germline ends. The CDR3 protein is CASSRSRVGGYTL. In DNA, the CDR3 is TGTGCCAGCAGCAGAAGCAGGGTTGGCGGCTACACCCTC.

The V and J genes are TRBV7-9 and TRBJ2-2; the match to TRBD1 covers 12 bases. V shed 2 bases, J shed 4 bases, and the junction held 2 bases outside the gene matches. This CDR3 is built from 16 residues. Germline loops: CDR1 SEHNR, CDR2 FQNEAQ (reference sequence). CDR3 nucleotide sequence: TGTGCCAGCAGCTTACCGGGACAGGGGGCCACCGGGGAGCTGTTTTTT. Protein: CASSLPGQGATGELFF.

V is TRBV27 and J is TRBJ1-5; D ambiguous. The V gene lost 2 bases and the J gene lost 2 bases, with 7 bases spanning the gap. The CDR3 is made up of 14 amino acids. Germline lookup yields CDR1 MNHEY and CDR2 SMNVEV (reference sequence). CDR3 in amino acids: CASSLRFGNQPQHF. The CDR3 DNA follows: TGTGCCAGCAGTTTAAGATTTGGCAATCAGCCCCAGCATTTT.

The chain is built from TRBV11-2 and TRBJ2-3, with a tentative D call TRBD2 (5 bases). The CDR3 has 13 residues. Trimming removed 2 bases from V and 4 bases from J, with 7 bases in between. CDR1 and CDR2 from the germline V gene are SGHAT and FQNNGV. The CDR3 sequence: CASSLIGADTQYF. For the CDR3, the DNA is TGTGCCAGCAGCTTAATCGGGGCAGATACGCAGTATTTT.

With respect to this clone: A junction boundary mismatches the germline segment, possibly from a read error. This chain uses TRBV5-8 with TRBJ1-5; D is possibly TRBD1 (5 bases). CDR3 length equals 14 residues. CDR1 is SGHTS, CDR2 YDEGEE, per germline. CDR3: CASSLTGSHQPQHF. CDR3 in DNA: TGTGCCAGCAGCTTGACAGGTAGCCATCAGCCCCAGCATTTT.